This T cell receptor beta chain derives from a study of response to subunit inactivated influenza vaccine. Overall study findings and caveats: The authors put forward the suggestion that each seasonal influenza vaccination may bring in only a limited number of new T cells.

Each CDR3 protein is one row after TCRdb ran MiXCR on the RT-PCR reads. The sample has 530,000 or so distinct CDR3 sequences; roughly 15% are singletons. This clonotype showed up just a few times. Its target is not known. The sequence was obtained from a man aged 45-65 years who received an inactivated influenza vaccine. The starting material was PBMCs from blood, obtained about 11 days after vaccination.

The CDR3 sequence is CASTRGGNTIYF. In nucleotides, the CDR3 is TGTGCCAGCACTAGGGGGGGAAACACCATATATTTT. V usage is TRBV12-3 or TRBV12-4 and J usage is TRBJ1-3; tentatively, D is TRBD1 (6 bases). CDR3 length: 12 residues. Trimming cost V 7 bases and J 4 bases, with 8 bases left between them.